Sequencing of this TCR beta chain was carried out in a study of tumor-infiltrating lymphocytes in glioblastoma multiforme. Three nested ARM-PCR rounds with V-beta and C-beta primers built TCRB libraries. TCRdb passed the multiplex PCR reads through MiXCR, listing each CDR3 protein once. In the table there are about 13,000 distinct CDR3 sequences, 66% of which are singletons. V gave up 0 bases and J gave up 10 bases, with 10 bases separating them. Per the germline V gene, CDR1 is ENHRY and CDR2 is SYGVKD. The CDR3 extends over 13 amino acids. The clonotype was recovered from a male donor with glioblastoma. The sequencing input was brain tumor tissue. V usage is TRBV10-3 and J usage is TRBJ2-1; no clear D gene. The CDR3 region is CAISESLGGEQFF. The CDR3 DNA reads as TGTGCCATCAGTGAGTCTTTGGGTGGAGAGCAGTTCTTC.